The T cell receptor (beta chain) under discussion was sequenced for a study of CD8+CD57+ T cells in acquired aplastic anemia. Germline assignment: CDR1 DFQATT and CDR2 SNEGSKA (reference sequence). Trimming cost V 1 base and J 4 bases; bases outside gene matches: 6. The CDR3 length is 14 residues. CD8+CD57+ cell expansion, shown by flow cytometry, had occurred in the patients selected for sequencing. The study sampled blood from patients who had received no therapy. Concerning this clonotype: The target antigen is unknown.

CDR3 and TCR beta VDJ profiling relied on genomic DNA as the template. TCRdb reprocessed the reads via MiXCR and lists one record per CDR3 protein. The sample shows approximately 98,000 distinct CDR3 sequences, about 63% of them seen only once. Study observations and caveats: Significant differences in CD8+ Simpson's diversity were not observed between patients and controls.

V is TRBV20-1 and J is TRBJ2-7; 8 bases fit TRBD2. This TCR was sampled from a human donor with aplastic anemia. Input material: sorted CD4+, CD8+, or CD8+CD57+ T cells (not recorded which) from PBMCs. Here the CDR3 reads CSARGSGSVYEQYF. Here the CDR3 DNA reads TGCAGTGCTAGAGGAAGCGGGAGTGTATACGAGCAGTACTTC.